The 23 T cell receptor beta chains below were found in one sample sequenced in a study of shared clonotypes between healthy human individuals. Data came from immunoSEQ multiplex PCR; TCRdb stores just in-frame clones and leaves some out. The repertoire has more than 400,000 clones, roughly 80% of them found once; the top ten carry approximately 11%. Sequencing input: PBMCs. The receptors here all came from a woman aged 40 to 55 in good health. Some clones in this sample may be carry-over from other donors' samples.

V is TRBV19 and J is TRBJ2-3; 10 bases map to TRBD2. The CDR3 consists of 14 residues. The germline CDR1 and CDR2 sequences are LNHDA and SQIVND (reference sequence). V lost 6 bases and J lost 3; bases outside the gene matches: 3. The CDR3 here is CASSRTSGTDTQYF. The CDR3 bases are TGTGCCAGTAGCCGGACTAGCGGAACAGATACGCAGTATTTT.

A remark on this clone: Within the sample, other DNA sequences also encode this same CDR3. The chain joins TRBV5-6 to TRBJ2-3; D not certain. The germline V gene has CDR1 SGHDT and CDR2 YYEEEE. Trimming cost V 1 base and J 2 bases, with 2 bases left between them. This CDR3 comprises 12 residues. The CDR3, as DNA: TGTGCCAGCAGCTTGTCCACAGATACGCAGTATTTT. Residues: CASSLSTDTQYF.

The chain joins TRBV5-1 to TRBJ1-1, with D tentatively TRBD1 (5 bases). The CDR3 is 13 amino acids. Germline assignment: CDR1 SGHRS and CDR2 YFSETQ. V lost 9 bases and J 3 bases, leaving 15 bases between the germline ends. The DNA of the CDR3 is TGCGCCAACAAAGAACAGGTTTACACTGAAGCTTTCTTT. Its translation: CANKEQVYTEAFF.

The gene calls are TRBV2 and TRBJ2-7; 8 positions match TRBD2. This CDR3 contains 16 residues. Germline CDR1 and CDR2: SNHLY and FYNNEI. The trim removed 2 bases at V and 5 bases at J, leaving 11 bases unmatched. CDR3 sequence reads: CASSERIAGRVDEQYF. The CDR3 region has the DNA TGTGCCAGCAGTGAACGTATAGCGGGAAGAGTCGACGAGCAGTACTTC.

CDR3 DNA: TGCAGCGGGAGGCGCGATACGCAGTATTTT. The encoded protein is CSGRRDTQYF. This chain links TRBV20-1 with TRBJ2-3, with 7 nucleotides matching TRBD2. The germline V gene encodes CDR1 DFQATT and CDR2 SNEGSKA (reference sequence). This CDR3 contains 10 residues.

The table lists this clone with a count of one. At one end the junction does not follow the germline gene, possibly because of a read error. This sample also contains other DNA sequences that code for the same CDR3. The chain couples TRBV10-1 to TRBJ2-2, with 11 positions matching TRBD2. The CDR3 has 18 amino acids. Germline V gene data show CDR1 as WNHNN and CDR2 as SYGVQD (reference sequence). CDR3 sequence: CARPPAASGRRYTGELLF. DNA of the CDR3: TGCGCCCGCCCGCCGGCGGCTAGCGGGAGGCGGTACACCGGGGAGCTGCTCTTT.

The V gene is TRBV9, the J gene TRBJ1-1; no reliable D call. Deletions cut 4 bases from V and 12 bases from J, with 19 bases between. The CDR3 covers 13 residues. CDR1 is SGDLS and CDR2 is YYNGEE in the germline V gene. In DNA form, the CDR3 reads TGTGCCAGCAGCCCATCCGACGGGTTTGGGACTTTCTTT. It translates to CASSPSDGFGTFF.

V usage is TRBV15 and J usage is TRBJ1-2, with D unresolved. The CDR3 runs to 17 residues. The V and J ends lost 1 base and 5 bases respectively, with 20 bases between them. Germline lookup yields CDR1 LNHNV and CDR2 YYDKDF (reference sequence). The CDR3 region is CATSRVGNRQAGYGYTF. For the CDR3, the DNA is TGTGCCACCAGCAGAGTAGGGAACCGACAAGCCGGATATGGCTACACCTTC.

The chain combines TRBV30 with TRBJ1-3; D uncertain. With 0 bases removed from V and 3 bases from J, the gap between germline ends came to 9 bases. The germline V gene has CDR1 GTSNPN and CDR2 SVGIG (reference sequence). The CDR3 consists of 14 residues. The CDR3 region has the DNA TGTGCCTGGAGTGTGAACATATTTGGAAACACCATATATTTT. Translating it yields CAWSVNIFGNTIYF.

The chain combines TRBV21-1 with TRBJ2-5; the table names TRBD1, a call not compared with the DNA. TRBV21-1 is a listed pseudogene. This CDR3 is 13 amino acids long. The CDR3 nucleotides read TGTGCCAGCGTCGGGGACAGGGGGGAGACCCAGTACTTC. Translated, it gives CASVGDRGETQYF.

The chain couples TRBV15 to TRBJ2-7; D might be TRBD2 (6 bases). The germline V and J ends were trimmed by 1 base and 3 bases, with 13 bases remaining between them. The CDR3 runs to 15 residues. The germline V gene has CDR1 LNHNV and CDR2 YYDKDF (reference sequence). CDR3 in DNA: TGTGCCACCAGCAGAGCCCTTAGCGGAGGCTACGAGCAGTACTTC. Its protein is CATSRALSGGYEQYF.

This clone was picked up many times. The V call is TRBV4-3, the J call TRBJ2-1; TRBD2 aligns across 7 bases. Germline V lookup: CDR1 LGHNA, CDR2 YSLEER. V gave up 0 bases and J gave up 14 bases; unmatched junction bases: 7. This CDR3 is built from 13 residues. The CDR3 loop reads CASSQEPVTSKFF. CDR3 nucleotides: TGCGCCAGCAGCCAAGAGCCGGTGACTAGCAAGTTCTTC.

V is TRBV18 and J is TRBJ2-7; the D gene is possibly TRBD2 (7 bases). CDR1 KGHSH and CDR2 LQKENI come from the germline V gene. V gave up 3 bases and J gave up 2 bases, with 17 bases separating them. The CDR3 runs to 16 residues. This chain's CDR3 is CASSPGGGTIAYEQYF. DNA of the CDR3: TGTGCCAGCTCACCCGGAGGGGGGACTATTGCCTACGAGCAGTACTTC.

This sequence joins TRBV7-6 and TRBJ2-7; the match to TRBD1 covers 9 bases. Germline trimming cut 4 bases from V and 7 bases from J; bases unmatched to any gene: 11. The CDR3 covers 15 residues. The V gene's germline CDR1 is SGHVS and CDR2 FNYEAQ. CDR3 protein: CASSSLTGGLWEQYF. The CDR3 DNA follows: TGTGCCAGCAGCTCCCTGACAGGGGGACTCTGGGAGCAGTACTTC.

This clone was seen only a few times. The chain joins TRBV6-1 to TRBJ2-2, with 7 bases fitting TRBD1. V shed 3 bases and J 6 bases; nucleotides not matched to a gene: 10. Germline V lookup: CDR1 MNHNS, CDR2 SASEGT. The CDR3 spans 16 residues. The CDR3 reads CASSDPDRLVAGELFF. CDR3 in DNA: TGTGCCAGCAGTGACCCGGACAGGCTTGTGGCCGGGGAGCTGTTTTTT.

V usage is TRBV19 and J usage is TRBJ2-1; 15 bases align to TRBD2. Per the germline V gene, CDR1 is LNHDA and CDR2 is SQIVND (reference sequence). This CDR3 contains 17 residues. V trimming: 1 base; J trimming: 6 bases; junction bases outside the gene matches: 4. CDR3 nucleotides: TGTGCCAGTAGTATAGGAGGGACTAGCGGGAGGCGCAATGAGCAGTTCTTC. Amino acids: CASSIGGTSGRRNEQFF.

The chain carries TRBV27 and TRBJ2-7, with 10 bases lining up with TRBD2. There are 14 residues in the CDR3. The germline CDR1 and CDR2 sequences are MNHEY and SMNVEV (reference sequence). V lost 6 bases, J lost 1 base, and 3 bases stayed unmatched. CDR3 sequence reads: CASSRSGRSYEQYF. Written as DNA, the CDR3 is TGTGCCAGCAGCCGTAGCGGGAGGTCCTACGAGCAGTACTTC.

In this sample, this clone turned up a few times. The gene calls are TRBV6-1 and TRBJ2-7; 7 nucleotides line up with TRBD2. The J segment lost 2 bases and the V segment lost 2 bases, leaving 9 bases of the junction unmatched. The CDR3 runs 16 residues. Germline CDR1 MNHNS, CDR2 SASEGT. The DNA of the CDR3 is TGTGCCAGCAGTGAATCGCCGGGAGGCTTAACCTACGAGCAGTACTTC. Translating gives CASSESPGGLTYEQYF.

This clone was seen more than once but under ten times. CDR3 bases: TGCGCCAGCAGCCCTGGGGGGAACCCAAGAACCCAGTACTTC. Its translation: CASSPGGNPRTQYF. The chain carries TRBV4-1 and TRBJ2-5; perhaps TRBD2 as D (6 bases). The germline CDR1 and CDR2 sequences are MGHRA and YSYEKL. Trimming stripped 4 bases from V and 8 bases from J, with 17 bases between. CDR3 length: 14 residues.

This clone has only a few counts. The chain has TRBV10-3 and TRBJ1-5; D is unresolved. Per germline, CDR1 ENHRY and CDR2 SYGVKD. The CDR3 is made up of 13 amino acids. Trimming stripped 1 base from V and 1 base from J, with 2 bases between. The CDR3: CAISEYSNQPQHF. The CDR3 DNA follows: TGTGCCATCAGTGAGTACAGCAATCAGCCCCAGCATTTT.

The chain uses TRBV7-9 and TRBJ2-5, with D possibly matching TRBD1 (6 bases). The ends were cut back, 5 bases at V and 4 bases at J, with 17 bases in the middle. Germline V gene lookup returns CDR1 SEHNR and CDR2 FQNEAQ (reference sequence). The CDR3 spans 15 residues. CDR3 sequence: CASSLVSGTRETQYF. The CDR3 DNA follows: TGTGCCAGCAGCCTAGTATCGGGGACACGAGAGACCCAGTACTTC.

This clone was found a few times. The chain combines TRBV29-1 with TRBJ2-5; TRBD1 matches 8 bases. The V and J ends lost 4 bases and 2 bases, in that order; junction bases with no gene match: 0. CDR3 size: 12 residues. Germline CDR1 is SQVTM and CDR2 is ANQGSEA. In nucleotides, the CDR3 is TGCAGCGTTGGACAGGGGCAAGAGACCCAGTACTTC. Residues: CSVGQGQETQYF.

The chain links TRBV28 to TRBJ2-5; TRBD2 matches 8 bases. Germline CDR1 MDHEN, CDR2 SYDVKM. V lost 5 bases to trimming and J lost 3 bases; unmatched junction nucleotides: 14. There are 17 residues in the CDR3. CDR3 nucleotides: TGTGCCAGCAGTCCCACGGCAAGCGGGAGCGTGGAAGAGACCCAGTACTTC. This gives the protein CASSPTASGSVEETQYF. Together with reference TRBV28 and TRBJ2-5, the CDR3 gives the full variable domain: DVKVTQSSRYLVKRTGEKVFLECVQDMDHENMFWYRQDPGLGLRLIYFSYDVKMKEKGDIPEGYSVSREKKERFSLILESASTNQTSMYLCASSPTASGSVEETQYFGPGTRLLVL.